The 13 T cell receptor beta chains below were found in one sample sequenced in a study of CD8+ T cells in alopecia areata. Collection of lesional scalp punch biopsies and peripheral blood was performed in alopecia areata patients. Extraction and reverse transcription of RNA yielded cDNA as the sequencing template. Data came from immunoSEQ multiplex PCR; TCRdb stores just in-frame clones and leaves some out. Of around 16,000 clones in the sample, 50% to 75% were seen once. The specimen was skin. The receptors derive from a human donor with alopecia areata.

This chain uses TRBV19 with TRBJ2-2; D possibly corresponds to TRBD2 (6 bases). The length of the CDR3 is 13 residues. Germline V gene data show CDR1 as LNHDA and CDR2 as SQIVND (reference sequence). Trimming took 6 bases from V and 4 from J, leaving 9 bases between them. The CDR3: CASREGGTGELFF. The CDR3 region has the DNA TGTGCCAGTAGGGAGGGCGGCACCGGGGAGCTGTTTTTT.

A few counts support this clone. The CDR3 DNA sequence: TGTGCCAGCAGTGGAAACCGGGACAGGGGCTCCTACGAGCAGTACTTC. Its protein is CASSGNRDRGSYEQYF. The chain couples TRBV2 to TRBJ2-7, with 10 bases identical to TRBD1. Germline CDR1 reads SNHLY; CDR2 reads FYNNEI. The CDR3 totals 16 residues. J lost 0 bases, V lost 4 bases, and 6 bases had no gene match.

The table lists this clone with a few counts. This chain joins TRBV9 and TRBJ2-1; 13 nucleotides line up with TRBD2. Losses at the gene ends were 3 bases for V and 9 bases for J; bases not matched to a gene: 6. Per the germline V gene, CDR1 is SGDLS and CDR2 is YYNGEE. This CDR3 comprises 15 residues. The CDR3 region has the DNA TGTGCCAGCAGCGATACTAGCGGGAGGGCCAGTGAGCAGTTCTTC. As protein: CASSDTSGRASEQFF.

The V gene is TRBV4-1, the J gene TRBJ2-7, with D possibly being TRBD2 (6 bases). V shed 2 bases and J shed 2 bases, with 31 bases lying between them. Germline lookup yields CDR1 MGHRA and CDR2 YSYEKL. The CDR3 totals 21 residues. The CDR3 DNA follows: TGCGCCAGCAGCCAAAGCCCTAGGAGGGACGGGAGACCGAGGAATACCTACGAGCAGTACTTC. It codes for CASSQSPRRDGRPRNTYEQYF.

The chain has TRBV6-6 and TRBJ1-4; D not resolved. CDR1 is MNHNY, CDR2 SVGAGI, per germline (reference sequence). Trimming left V 5 bases short and J 4 bases short, with 11 bases between. CDR3 length: 14 residues. The CDR3 DNA is TGTGCCAGCAGTACCTGGATTAATAATGAAAAACTGTTTTTT. This sequence encodes CASSTWINNEKLFF.

The rearrangement joins TRBV2 to TRBJ1-5, with 11 bases matching TRBD1. Germline-derived CDR1 and CDR2 are SNHLY and FYNNEI. After removal of 4 bases from V and 6 bases from J, the junction contained 8 bases not matched to a gene. The CDR3 extends over 16 amino acids. CDR3 nucleotide sequence: TGTGCCAGCAGTGCTCCGGGACAGGGGGGATCTCAGCCCCAGCATTTT. This sequence encodes CASSAPGQGGSQPQHF.

The J gene is TRBJ1-2, the V gene TRBV27; 10 bases match TRBD1. This CDR3 has 16 amino acids. From germline, CDR1 is MNHEY and CDR2 SMNVEV (reference sequence). V trimming: 5 bases; J trimming: 5 bases; junction bases outside the gene matches: 11. The CDR3 protein is CASSLTFPGQGYGYTF. The DNA of the CDR3 is TGTGCCAGCAGTCTAACATTCCCGGGACAGGGGTATGGCTACACCTTC.

The chain uses TRBV11-2 and TRBJ2-1; a weak D match, TRBD1 (6 bases). V was shortened by 3 bases and J by 11 bases, with 11 bases between the two germline ends. In germline, CDR1 is SGHAT, CDR2 FQNNGV. This CDR3 comprises 12 residues. CDR3 in amino acids: CASSFTGRKQFF. CDR3 coding DNA: TGTGCCAGCAGCTTCACAGGGAGAAAGCAGTTCTTC.

About this clone itself: One end of the junction is discordant with germline, which a read error may explain. This chain links TRBV18 with TRBJ2-7; 9 nucleotides agree with TRBD2. This CDR3 has 16 amino acids. Germline values: CDR1 KGHSH, CDR2 LQKENI. The CDR3 region is CAGSRLAGRVVHEQYF. Here the CDR3 DNA reads TGTGCCGGCTCAAGGCTAGCGGGACGGGTGGTCCACGAGCAGTACTTC.

J is TRBJ2-1 and V is TRBV10-2, with D tentatively TRBD2 (6 bases). CDR3 length: 15 residues. V was trimmed by 5 bases and J by 3 bases, leaving 14 bases between them. Germline CDR1 and CDR2: WSHSY and SAAADI. This chain's CDR3 is CASSPFRGNYNEQFF. In DNA, the CDR3 is TGCGCCAGCAGTCCCTTTCGGGGGAACTACAATGAGCAGTTCTTC.

The chain combines TRBV27 with TRBJ2-1; D call uncertain. Trimming pared 11 bases from V and 8 bases from J, leaving 10 bases between. Germline values: CDR1 MNHEY, CDR2 SMNVEV (reference sequence). The CDR3 sequence is 10 residues long. Here the CDR3 DNA reads TGTGCCGCCGGCCAGTATGAGCAGTTCTTC. Protein sequence: CAAGQYEQFF.

This clone was observed a single time. The chain has TRBV13 and TRBJ2-7, with no clear D. The V and J ends lost 5 bases and 5 bases respectively, with 16 bases between them. This CDR3 region has 14 residues. Germline V CDR1 and CDR2: PRHDT, FYEKMQ (reference sequence). CDR3 DNA: TGTGCCAGCAGCCCCCGAGCTATTCCCCACGAGCAGTACTTC. Translating gives CASSPRAIPHEQYF.

This chain uses TRBV7-9 with TRBJ2-1; 9 bases line up with TRBD2. V shed 3 bases, J shed 5 bases, and the junction held 11 bases outside the gene matches. This CDR3 contains 17 residues. Germline V lookup: CDR1 SEHNR, CDR2 FQNEAQ (reference sequence). Written as DNA, the CDR3 is TGTGCCAGCAGCTTTTATCGCGGACTAGCGATCCACAATGAGCAGTTCTTC. Translating gives CASSFYRGLAIHNEQFF.